This T cell receptor (beta chain) appears in the sequencing data of a study of T cells in women clearing cervical HPV infection. Study results and caveats: Effector/memory and HPV-specific T cells were not isolated, and association timing is unknown. CIN3+ cases had significantly higher TCR repertoire richness than controls, but evenness did not differ. Richness differences could reflect unmeasured T-cell content per sample.

This CDR3 spans 14 amino acids. Germline CDR1 and CDR2: SGHVS and FQNEAQ. Average input was about 1,200 ng genomic DNA for immunoSEQ TCR beta CDR3 amplification. Libraries were prepared by immunoSEQ multiplex PCR; TCRdb keeps only in-frame clonotypes and omits some of them. This table lists about 24,000 clones. With respect to this clone: Its specificity is unknown. Its ends do not fully match the called genes, so a read error is possible. The observed sequence ends 3 residues before the CDR3 terminus, with the missing tail filled in from the germline J gene.

The chain employs TRBV7-8 and TRBJ2-7; TRBD2 might be the D (5 bases). This clonotype originated in a woman aged 18-70 years with a cervical HPV16 infection that either progressed to CIN3+ or cleared (not recorded which). Sequences were obtained from blood buffy coat. The CDR3 sequence is CASSFSRGSSEQYF. CDR3 DNA, as far as it was read: TGTGCCAGCAGCTTTAGTCGAGGGTCCTCCGAG.